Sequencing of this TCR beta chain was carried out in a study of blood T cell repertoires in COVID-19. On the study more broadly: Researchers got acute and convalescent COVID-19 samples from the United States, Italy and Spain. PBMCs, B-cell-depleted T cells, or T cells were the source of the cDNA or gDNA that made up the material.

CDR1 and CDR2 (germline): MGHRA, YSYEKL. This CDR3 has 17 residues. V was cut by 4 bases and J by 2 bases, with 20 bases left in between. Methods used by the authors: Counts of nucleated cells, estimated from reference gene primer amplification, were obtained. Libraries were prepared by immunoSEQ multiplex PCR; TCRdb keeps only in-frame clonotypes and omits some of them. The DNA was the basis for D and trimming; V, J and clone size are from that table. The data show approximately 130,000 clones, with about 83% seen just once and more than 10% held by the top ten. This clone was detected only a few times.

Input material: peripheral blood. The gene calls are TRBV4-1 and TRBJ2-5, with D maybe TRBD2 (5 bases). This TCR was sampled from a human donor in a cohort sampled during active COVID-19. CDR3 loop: CASSLGHGVGEQETQYF. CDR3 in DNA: TGCGCCAGCAGCCTGGGCCACGGTGTCGGGGAACAAGAGACCCAGTACTTC.